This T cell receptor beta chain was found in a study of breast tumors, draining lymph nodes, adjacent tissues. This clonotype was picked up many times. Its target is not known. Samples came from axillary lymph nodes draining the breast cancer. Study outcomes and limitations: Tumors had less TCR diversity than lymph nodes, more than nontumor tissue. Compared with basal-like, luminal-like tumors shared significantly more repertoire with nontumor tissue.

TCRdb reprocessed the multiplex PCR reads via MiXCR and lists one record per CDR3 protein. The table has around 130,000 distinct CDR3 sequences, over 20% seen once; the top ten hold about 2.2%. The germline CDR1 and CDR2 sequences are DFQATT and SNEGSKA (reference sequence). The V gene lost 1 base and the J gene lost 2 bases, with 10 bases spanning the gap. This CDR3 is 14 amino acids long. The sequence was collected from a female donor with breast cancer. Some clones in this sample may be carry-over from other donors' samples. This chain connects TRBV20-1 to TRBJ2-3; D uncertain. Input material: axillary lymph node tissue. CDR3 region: CSARVAEPTDTQYF. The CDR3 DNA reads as TGCAGTGCTAGAGTGGCCGAACCCACAGATACGCAGTATTTT.